This TCR beta chain originates from a study of somatic mutations in cytotoxic T cells in rheumatoid arthritis. Libraries were prepared by immunoSEQ multiplex PCR; TCRdb keeps only in-frame clonotypes and omits some of them. The top ten hold roughly two fifths of the sample, which has some 11,000 clones, 55% to 75% seen once. This CDR3 region has 15 residues. Germline V gives CDR1 SGHNT, CDR2 YENEEA. This clonotype originated in an adult with rheumatoid arthritis. The sequencing input was CD8+ T cells sorted from blood. The chain employs TRBV11-3 and TRBJ2-5; D uncertain. The DNA matches TRBJ2-7 better at its end, which makes the J call doubtful. Here the CDR3 reads CASSQVFGMSYEQYF. The CDR3 DNA reads as TGTGCCAGCAGCCAAGTCTTTGGGATGTCCTACGAGCAGTACTTC.